A single sample gave rise to the 3 T cell receptor beta chains below, sequenced in a study of control samples from healthy donors and cancer patients. Here immunoSEQ multiplex PCR was the method, and the copy in TCRdb shows in-frame clones only, minus some. The ten most abundant clones cover 2.2% of a sample with fewer than 250,000 clones. Source material: blood. The receptor source for this set is a young woman in good health.

The chain uses TRBV2 and TRBJ2-1, with D possibly being TRBD1 (6 bases). In germline, CDR1 is SNHLY, CDR2 FYNNEI. The CDR3 consists of 12 residues. V was pared by 2 bases and J by 12 bases, with 11 bases between. In DNA form, the CDR3 reads TGTGCCAGCAGTGAATGGGGGCATATGCAGTTCTTC. As protein: CASSEWGHMQFF.

The chain employs TRBV27 and TRBJ1-2; possibly TRBD1 for D (6 bases). The CDR3 totals 13 residues. CDR1 and CDR2 from the germline V gene are MNHEY and SMNVEV (reference sequence). V lost 0 bases and J lost 8, with 10 bases in between. CDR3 in DNA: TGTGCCAGCAGTTTATCTAAGGACAGCGGCTACACCTTC. Translation: CASSLSKDSGYTF.

The V call is TRBV9, the J call TRBJ1-6; 9 bases are shared with TRBD1. The CDR3 loop spans 14 amino acids. Germline-derived CDR1 and CDR2 are SGDLS and YYNGEE. J was trimmed by 9 bases and V by 3 bases; bases with no gene match: 4. The CDR3 spells CASSARDRASPLHF. In DNA, the CDR3 is TGTGCCAGCAGCGCAAGGGACAGGGCTTCACCCCTCCACTTT.